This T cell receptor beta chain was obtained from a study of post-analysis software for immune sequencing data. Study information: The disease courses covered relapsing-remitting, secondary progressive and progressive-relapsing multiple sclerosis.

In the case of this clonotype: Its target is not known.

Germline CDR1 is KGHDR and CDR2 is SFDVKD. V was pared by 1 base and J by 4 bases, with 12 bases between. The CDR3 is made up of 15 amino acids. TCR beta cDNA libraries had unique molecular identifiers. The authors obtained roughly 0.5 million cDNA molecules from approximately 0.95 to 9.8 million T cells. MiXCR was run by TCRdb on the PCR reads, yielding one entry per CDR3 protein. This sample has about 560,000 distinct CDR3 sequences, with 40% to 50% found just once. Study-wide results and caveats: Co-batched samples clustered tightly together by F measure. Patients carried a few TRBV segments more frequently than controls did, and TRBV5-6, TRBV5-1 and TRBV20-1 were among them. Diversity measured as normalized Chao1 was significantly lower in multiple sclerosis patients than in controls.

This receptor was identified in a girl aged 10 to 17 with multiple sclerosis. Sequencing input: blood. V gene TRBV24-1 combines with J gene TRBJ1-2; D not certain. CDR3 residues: CATSDLDQPPYGYTF. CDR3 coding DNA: TGTGCCACCAGTGATTTAGACCAGCCTCCCTATGGCTACACCTTC.